The TCR beta chain described here comes from a study of T cells after yellow fever vaccination. As for the study in general: Fractions of low cell number were prepared using SMART-Seq v4 Ultra Low Input.

Points on this clonotype: The target antigen is unknown.

TCRdb reanalysed the 5' RACE reads using MiXCR and keeps one entry per CDR3 protein. The sample records some 150,000 distinct CDR3 sequences, approximately 9.7% being singletons. The germline V gene encodes CDR1 MGHRA and CDR2 YSYEKL. The CDR3 spans 19 residues. Between the trimmed V and J ends, which lost 9 bases and 6 bases, there was a span of 33 bases. Regarding the study as a whole: The study re-detected most primary-vaccination clones after the booster (about 96% CD4, around 89% CD8).

The receptor was derived from a man younger than 35 who received the YFV17D yellow fever vaccine. The sample consisted of CD8+ T cells sorted from PBMCs, taken 45 days after the yellow fever booster vaccination. The J gene is TRBJ2-1, the V gene TRBV4-1; perhaps D is TRBD1 or TRBD2 (5 bases each). CDR3 loop: CASPQKRLVEQGRSNEQFF. CDR3 DNA: TGCGCCAGTCCGCAAAAAAGGCTTGTTGAGCAGGGACGGAGCAATGAGCAGTTCTTC.